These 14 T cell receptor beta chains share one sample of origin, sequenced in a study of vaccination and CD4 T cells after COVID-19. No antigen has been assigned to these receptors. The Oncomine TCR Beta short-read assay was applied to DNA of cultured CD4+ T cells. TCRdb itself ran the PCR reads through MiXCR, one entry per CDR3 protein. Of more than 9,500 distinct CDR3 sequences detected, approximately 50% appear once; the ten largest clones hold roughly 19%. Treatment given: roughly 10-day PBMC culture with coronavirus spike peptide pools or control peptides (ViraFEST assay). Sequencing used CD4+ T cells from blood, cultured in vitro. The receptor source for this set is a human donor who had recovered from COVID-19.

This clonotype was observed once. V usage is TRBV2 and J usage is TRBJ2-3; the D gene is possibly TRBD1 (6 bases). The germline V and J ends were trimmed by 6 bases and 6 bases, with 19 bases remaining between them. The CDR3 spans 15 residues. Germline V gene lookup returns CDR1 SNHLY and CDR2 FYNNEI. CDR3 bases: TGTGCCAGCAGGCTCCGGGACACGGCCGAGGATACGCAGTATTTT. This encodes CASRLRDTAEDTQYF. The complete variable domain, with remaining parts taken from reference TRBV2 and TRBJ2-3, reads EPEVTQTPSHQVTQMGQEVILRCVPISNHLYFYWYRQILGQKVEFLVSFYNNEISEKSEIFDDQFSVERPDGSNFTLKIRSTKLEDSAMYFCASRLRDTAEDTQYFGPGTRLTVL.

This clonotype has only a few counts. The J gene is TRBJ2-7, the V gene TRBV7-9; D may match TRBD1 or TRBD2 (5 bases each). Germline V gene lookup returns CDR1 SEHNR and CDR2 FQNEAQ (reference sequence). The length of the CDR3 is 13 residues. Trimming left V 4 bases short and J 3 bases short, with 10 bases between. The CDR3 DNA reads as TGTGCCAGCAGCTGGGGACGCAGCTACGAGCAGTACTTC. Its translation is CASSWGRSYEQYF. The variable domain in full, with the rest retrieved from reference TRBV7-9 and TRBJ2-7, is DTGVSQNPRHKITKRGQNVTFRCDPISEHNRLYWYRQTLGQGPEFLTYFQNEAQLEKSRLLSDRFSAERPKGSFSTLEIQRTEQGDSAMYLCASSWGRSYEQYFGPGTRLTVT.

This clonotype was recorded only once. Here the CDR3 reads CASSLGSGRQETQYF. For the CDR3, the DNA is TGTGCCAGCAGCTTAGGTTCGGGCAGACAAGAGACCCAGTACTTC. V gene TRBV7-6 combines with J gene TRBJ2-5; D is uncertain. This CDR3 spans 15 amino acids. The ends were cut back, 1 base at V and 2 bases at J, with 11 bases in the middle. Germline V gene lookup returns CDR1 SGHVS and CDR2 FNYEAQ.

CDR3: CSARAGSSYEQYF. CDR3 in DNA: TGCAGTGCTAGAGCTGGGAGCTCCTACGAGCAGTACTTC. The gene calls are TRBV20-1 and TRBJ2-7; D may be TRBD2 (5 bases). Germline V CDR1 and CDR2: DFQATT, SNEGSKA (reference sequence). This CDR3 contains 13 residues. The V end was cut by 1 base, the J end by 0 bases, with 7 bases between.

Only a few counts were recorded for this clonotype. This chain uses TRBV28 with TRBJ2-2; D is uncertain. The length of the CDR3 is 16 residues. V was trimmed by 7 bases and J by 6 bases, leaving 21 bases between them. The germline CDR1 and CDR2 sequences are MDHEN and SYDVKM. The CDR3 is CASTEVGTNDAGELFF. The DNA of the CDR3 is TGTGCCAGCACCGAGGTGGGAACAAACGACGCCGGGGAGCTGTTTTTT.

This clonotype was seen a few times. The CDR3 protein is CASSQSPAPGEETQYF. The CDR3 DNA follows: TGTGCCAGCAGCCAAAGCCCCGCCCCAGGTGAAGAGACCCAGTACTTC. The chain links TRBV7-2 to TRBJ2-5, with no clear D. The CDR3 covers 16 residues. V was cut by 5 bases and J by 3 bases, with 19 bases left in between. In germline, CDR1 is SGHTA, CDR2 FQGNSA.

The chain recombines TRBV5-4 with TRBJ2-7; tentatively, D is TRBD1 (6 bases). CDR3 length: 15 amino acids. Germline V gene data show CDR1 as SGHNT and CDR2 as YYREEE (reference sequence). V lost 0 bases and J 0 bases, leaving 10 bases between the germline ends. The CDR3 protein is CASSLGQDSSYEQYF. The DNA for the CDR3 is TGTGCCAGCAGCTTGGGACAGGATAGCTCCTACGAGCAGTACTTC.

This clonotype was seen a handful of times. CDR3 DNA sequence: TGTGCCAGCAGTGTGACTAGCGGGAGCTACGAGCAGTACTTC. Encoded protein: CASSVTSGSYEQYF. J is TRBJ2-7 and V is TRBV6-1, with TRBD2 matching over 12 bases. V was pared by 4 bases and J by 3 bases, with 1 base of the junction left unmatched. Germline CDR1 and CDR2: MNHNS and SASEGT. The CDR3 contains 14 residues.

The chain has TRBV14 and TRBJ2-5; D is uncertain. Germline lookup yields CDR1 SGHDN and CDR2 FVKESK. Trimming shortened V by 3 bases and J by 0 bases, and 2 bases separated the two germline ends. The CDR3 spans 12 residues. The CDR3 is CASSQNQETQYF. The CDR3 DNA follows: TGTGCCAGCAGCCAGAACCAAGAGACCCAGTACTTC.

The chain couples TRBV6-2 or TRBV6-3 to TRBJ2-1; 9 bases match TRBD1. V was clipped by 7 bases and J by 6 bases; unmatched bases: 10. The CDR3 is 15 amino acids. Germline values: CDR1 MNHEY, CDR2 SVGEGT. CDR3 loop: CASINPGQGGNEQFF. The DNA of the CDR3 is TGTGCCAGCATTAATCCGGGACAGGGTGGCAATGAGCAGTTCTTC.

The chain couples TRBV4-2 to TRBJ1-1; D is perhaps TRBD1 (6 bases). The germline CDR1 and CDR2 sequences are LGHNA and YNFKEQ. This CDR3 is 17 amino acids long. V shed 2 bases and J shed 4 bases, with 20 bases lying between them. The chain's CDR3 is CASSQPDGGRGATEAFF. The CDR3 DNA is TGTGCCAGCAGCCAACCCGACGGGGGCCGGGGTGCCACTGAAGCTTTCTTT.

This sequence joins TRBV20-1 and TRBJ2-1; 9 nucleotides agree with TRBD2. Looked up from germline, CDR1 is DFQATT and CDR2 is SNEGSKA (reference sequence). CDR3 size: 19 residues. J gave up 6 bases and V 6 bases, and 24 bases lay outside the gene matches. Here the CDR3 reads CSADRGGLAGRAVGNEQFF. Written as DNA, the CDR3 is TGCAGTGCCGACCGGGGGGGGCTAGCGGGAAGGGCGGTTGGCAATGAGCAGTTCTTC.

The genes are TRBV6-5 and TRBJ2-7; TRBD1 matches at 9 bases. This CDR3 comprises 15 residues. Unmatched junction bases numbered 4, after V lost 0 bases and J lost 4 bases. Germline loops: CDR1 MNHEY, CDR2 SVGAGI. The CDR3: CASSYSMGQGYEQYF. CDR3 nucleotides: TGTGCCAGCAGTTACTCGATGGGACAGGGTTACGAGCAGTACTTC.

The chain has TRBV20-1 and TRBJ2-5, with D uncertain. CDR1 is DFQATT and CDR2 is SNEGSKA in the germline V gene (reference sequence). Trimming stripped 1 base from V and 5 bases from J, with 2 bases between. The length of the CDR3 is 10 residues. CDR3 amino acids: CSARAETQYF. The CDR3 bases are TGCAGTGCTAGAGCCGAGACCCAGTACTTC.